This T cell receptor beta chain was found in a study of blood T cell repertoires in COVID-19. Study-wide context: Samples came from the United States, Italy and Spain, spanning acute and convalescent COVID-19. PBMCs, B-cell-depleted T cells, or T cells were the source of the cDNA or gDNA that made up the material.

J was trimmed by 2 bases and V by 2 bases; bases with no gene match: 9. CDR3 length: 17 residues. The germline gives CDR1 LNHDA, CDR2 SQIVND (reference sequence). As processed by the authors: Scientists estimated how many nucleated cells there were by amplifying reference gene primers. The protocol was immunoSEQ multiplex PCR, while the TCRdb copy is restricted to in-frame clones and leaves out a portion. The V and J calls and clone size were taken over from that table, and D and trimming were inferred from the DNA. The sample has about 170,000 clones, approximately 90% seen once; the top ten hold roughly 2%.

V and J are TRBV19 and TRBJ2-5; 9 bases fit TRBD2. The sample consisted of peripheral blood. The clonotype was recovered from a middle-aged man who had recovered from COVID-19. CDR3 bases: TGTGCCAGTAGTATAAGAGGGTTAGCGGGAGCACAAGAGACCCAGTACTTC. Its protein is CASSIRGLAGAQETQYF.